The clone carrying this T cell receptor (beta chain) was observed a handful of times. The antigen is undetermined. The data originate from a study of T cell responses to AZD1222 COVID-19 vaccine. Study-wide findings and caveats: Mostly white British, mostly female donors; authors suggested clonal diversity may be underestimated. Unmutated variant regions reportedly attract nearly half of all spike-specific TCRs. Just five to seven people given AZD1222 tested seropositive at baseline. Without day 14 samples, only post-peak T cell repertoires were studied.

Sequencing used immunoSEQ multiplex PCR; TCRdb keeps in-frame clones, though not all of them. The data contain fewer than 120,000 clones, roughly 90% of them singletons. The origin of this receptor is an adult who received the AZD1222 COVID-19 vaccine. The specimen comprised peripheral blood, sampled 28 days after the second AZD1222 dose.

The CDR3 nucleotides are TGCGCCAGCAGCCAAGAAGCCGGGTCCGCCTACGAGCAGTACTTC. Protein sequence: CASSQEAGSAYEQYF. The genes are TRBV4-3 and TRBJ2-7; D is undetermined. CDR3 length: 15 residues. Germline assignment: CDR1 LGHNA and CDR2 YSLEER. The V gene lost 0 bases and the J gene lost 2 bases, with 11 bases spanning the gap.